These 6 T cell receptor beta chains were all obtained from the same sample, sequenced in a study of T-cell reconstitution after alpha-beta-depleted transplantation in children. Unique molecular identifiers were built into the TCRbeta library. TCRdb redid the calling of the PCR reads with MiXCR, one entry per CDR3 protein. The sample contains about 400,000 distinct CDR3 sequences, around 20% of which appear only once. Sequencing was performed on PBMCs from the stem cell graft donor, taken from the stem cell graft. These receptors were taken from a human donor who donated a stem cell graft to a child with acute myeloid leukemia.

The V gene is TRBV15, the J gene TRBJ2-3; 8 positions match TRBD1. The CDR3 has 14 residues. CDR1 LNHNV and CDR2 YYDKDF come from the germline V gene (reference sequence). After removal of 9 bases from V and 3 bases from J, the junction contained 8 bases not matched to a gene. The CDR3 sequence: CATEERQGTDTQYF. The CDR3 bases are TGTGCCACAGAAGAGAGACAGGGGACAGATACGCAGTATTTT.

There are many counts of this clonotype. CDR3 in DNA: TGTGCCATCAAGCTTACTAGCGGCTACGAGCAGTACTTC. Translation: CAIKLTSGYEQYF. The chain has TRBV10-3 and TRBJ2-7; 8 bases match TRBD2. The CDR3 sequence is 13 residues long. J gave up 3 bases and V 7 bases, and 5 bases lay outside the gene matches. Germline V CDR1 and CDR2: ENHRY, SYGVKD.

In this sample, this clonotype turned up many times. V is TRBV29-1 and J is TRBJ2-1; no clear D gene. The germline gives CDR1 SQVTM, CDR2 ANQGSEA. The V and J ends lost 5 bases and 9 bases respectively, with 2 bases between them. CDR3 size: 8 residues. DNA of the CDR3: TGCAGCGTTACTGAGCAGTTCTTC. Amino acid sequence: CSVTEQFF.

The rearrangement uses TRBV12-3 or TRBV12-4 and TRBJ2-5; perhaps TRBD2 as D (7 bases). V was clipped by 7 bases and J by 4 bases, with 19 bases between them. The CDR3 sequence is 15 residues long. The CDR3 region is CASTPGGGMVETQYF. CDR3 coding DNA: TGTGCCAGCACCCCGGGGGGCGGTATGGTAGAGACCCAGTACTTC.

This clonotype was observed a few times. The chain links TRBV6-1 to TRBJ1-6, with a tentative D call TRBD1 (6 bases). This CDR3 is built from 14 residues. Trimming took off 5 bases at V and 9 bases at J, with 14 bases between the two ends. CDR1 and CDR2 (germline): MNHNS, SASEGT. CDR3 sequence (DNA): TGTGCCAGCAGTCCCGGGACAAGGAGTTCACCCCTCCACTTT. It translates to CASSPGTRSSPLHF.

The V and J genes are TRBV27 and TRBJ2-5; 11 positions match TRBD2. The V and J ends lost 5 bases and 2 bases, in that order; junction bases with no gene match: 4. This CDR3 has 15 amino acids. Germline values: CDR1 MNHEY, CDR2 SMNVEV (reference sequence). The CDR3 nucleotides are TGTGCCAGCAGTCCTTCTAGCGGGGGGCAAGAGACCCAGTACTTC. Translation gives CASSPSSGGQETQYF.